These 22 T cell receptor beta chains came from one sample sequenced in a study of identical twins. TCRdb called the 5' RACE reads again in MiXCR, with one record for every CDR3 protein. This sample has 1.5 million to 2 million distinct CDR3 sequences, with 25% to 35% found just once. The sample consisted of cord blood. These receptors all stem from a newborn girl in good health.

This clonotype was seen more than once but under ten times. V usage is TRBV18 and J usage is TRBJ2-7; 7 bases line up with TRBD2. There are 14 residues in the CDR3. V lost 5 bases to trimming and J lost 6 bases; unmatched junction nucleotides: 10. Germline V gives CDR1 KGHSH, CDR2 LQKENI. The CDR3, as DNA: TGTGCCAGCTCATCGACTAGCTTTTCGGGCGAGCAGTACTTC. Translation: CASSSTSFSGEQYF.

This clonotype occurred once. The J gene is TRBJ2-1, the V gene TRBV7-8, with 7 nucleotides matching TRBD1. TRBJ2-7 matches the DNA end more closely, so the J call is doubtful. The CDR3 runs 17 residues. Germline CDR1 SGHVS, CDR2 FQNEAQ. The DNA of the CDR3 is TGTGCCAGCAGCTTAAGGCTTCCCGGGACAGCCTACAATGAGCAGTACTTC. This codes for CASSLRLPGTAYNEQYF.

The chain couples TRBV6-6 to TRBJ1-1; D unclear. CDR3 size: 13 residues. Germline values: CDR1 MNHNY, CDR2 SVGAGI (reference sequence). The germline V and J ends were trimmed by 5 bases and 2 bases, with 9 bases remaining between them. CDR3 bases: TGTGCCAGCAGTACCCTCTCTAACACTGAAGCTTTCTTT. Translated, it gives CASSTLSNTEAFF.

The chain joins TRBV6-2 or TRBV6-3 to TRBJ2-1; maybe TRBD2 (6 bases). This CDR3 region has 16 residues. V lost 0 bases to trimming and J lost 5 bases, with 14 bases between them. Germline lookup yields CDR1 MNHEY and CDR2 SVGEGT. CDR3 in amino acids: CASSYSVASVDNEQFF. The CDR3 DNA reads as TGTGCCAGCAGTTACTCGGTCGCTAGCGTAGACAATGAGCAGTTCTTC.

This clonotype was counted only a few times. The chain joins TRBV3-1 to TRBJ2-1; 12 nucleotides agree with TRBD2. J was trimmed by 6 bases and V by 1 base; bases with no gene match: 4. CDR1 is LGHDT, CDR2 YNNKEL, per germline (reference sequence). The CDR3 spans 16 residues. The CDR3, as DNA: TGTGCCAGCAGCCAAGGGCGGACTAGCGGGACCAATGAGCAGTTCTTC. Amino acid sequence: CASSQGRTSGTNEQFF.

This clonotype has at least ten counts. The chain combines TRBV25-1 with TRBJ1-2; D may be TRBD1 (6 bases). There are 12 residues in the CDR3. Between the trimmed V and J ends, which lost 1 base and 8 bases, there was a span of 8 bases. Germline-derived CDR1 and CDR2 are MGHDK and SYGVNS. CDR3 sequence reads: CASSESGGGYTF. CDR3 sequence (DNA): TGTGCCAGCAGTGAATCGGGGGGCGGCTACACCTTC.

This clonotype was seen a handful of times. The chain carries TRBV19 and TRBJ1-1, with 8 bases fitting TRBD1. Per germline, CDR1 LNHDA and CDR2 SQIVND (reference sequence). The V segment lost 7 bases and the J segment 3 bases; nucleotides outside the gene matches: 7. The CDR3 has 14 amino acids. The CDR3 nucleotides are TGTGCCAGTACCCCCAGGGGGCCTGACACTGAAGCTTTCTTT. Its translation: CASTPRGPDTEAFF.

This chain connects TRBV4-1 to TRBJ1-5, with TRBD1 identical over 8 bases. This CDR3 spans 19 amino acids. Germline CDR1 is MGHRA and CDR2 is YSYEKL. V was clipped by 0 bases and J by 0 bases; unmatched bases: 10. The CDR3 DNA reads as TGCGCCAGCAGCCAAGATGAGCCACAGGGGGAGGGTAGCAATCAGCCCCAGCATTTT. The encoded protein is CASSQDEPQGEGSNQPQHF.

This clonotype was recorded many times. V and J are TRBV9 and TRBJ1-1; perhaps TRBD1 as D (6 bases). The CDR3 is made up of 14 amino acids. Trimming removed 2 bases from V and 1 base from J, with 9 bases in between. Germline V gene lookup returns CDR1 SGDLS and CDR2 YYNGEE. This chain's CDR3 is CASSVAGANTEAFF. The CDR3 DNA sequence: TGTGCCAGCAGCGTCGCGGGGGCGAACACTGAAGCTTTCTTT. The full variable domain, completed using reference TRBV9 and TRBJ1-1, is DSGVTQTPKHLITATGQRVTLRCSPRSGDLSVYWYQQSLDQGLQFLIQYYNGEERAKGNILERFSAQQFPDLHSELNLSSLELGDSALYFCASSVAGANTEAFFGQGTRLTVV.

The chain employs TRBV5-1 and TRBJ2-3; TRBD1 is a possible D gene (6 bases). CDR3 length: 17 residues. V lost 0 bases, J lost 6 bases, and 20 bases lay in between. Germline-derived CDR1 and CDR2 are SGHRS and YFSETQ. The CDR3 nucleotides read TGCGCCAGCAGCTTGGGTGGGGGCTCGGACGCTTCGGATACGCAGTATTTT. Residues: CASSLGGGSDASDTQYF.

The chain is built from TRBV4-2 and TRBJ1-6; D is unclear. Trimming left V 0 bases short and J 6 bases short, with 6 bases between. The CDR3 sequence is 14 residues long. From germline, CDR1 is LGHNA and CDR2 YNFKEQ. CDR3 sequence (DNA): TGTGCCAGCAGCCAAGAACCGCTTAATTCACCCCTCCACTTT. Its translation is CASSQEPLNSPLHF.

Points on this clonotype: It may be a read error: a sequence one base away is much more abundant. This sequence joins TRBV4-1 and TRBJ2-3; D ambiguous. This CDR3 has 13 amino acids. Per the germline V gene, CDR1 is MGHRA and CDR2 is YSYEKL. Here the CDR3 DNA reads TGCCCCAGCAGCCAAGTTGGCAGGGATACGCAGTATTTT. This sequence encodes CPSSQVGRDTQYF.

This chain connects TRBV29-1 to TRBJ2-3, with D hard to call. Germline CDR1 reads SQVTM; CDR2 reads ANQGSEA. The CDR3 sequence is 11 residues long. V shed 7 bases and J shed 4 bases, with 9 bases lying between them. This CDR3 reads CSAEAADTQYF. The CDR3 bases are TGCAGCGCCGAAGCCGCAGATACGCAGTATTTT.

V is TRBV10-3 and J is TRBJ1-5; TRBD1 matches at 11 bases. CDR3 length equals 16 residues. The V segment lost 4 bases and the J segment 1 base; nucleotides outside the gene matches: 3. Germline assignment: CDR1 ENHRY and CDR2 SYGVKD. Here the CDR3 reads CAISGTGGSSNQPQHF. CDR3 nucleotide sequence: TGTGCCATCAGTGGGACAGGGGGCTCCAGCAATCAGCCCCAGCATTTT.

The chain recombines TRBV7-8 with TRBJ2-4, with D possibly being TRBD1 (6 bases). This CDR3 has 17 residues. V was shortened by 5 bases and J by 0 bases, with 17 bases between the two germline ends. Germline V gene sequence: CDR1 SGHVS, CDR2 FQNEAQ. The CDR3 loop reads CASSGEMGALAKNIQYF. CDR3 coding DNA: TGTGCCAGCAGCGGGGAGATGGGGGCCTTAGCCAAAAACATTCAGTACTTC.

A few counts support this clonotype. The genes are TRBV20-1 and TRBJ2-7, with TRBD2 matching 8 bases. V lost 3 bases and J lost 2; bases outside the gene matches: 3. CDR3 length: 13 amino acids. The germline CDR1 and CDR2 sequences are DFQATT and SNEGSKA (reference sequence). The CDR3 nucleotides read TGCAGTGCTAGTGTCGGGGGGGCCTACGAGCAGTACTTC. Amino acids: CSASVGGAYEQYF.

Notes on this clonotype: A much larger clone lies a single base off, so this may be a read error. In DNA, the CDR3 is TGTGCCAGCAGCTTTACCGGGACTTCGATTTACAATGAGCAGTACTTC. Its protein is CASSFTGTSIYNEQYF. The V and J genes are TRBV7-2 and TRBJ2-4; D might be TRBD2 (6 bases). Germline lookup yields CDR1 SGHTA and CDR2 FQGNSA. The CDR3 sequence is 16 residues long. Deletions cut 3 bases from V and 13 bases from J, with 25 bases between.

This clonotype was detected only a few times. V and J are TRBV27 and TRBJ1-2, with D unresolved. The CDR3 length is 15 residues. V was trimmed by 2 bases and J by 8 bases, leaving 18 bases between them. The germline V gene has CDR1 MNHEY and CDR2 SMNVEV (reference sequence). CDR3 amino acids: CASSLGQTSTGGYTF. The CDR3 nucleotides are TGTGCCAGCAGTTTAGGGCAGACCTCAACTGGCGGCTACACCTTC.

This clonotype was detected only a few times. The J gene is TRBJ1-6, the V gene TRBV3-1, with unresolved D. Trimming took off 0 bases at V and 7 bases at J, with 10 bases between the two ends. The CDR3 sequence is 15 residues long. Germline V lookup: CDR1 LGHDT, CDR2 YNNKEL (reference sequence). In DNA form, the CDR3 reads TGTGCCAGCAGCCAAGATTTTCCAGGAAATTCACCCCTCCACTTT. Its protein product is CASSQDFPGNSPLHF.

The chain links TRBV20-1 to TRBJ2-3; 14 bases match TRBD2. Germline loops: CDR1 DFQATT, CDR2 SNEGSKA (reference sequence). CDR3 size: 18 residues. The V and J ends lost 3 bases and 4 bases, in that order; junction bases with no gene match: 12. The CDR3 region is CSASPIGGLAGGADTQYF. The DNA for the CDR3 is TGCAGTGCTAGCCCCATAGGCGGACTAGCGGGGGGCGCAGATACGCAGTATTTT.

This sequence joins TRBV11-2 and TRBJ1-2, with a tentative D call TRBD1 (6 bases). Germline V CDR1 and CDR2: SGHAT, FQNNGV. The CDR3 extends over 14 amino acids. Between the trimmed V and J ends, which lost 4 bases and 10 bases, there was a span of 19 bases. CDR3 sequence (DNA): TGTGCCAGCAGCTCGTCCAGGGGAAGGATGAACTACACCTTC. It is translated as CASSSSRGRMNYTF.

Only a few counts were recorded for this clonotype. This CDR3 is CASSLDGQGTGELFF. CDR3 bases: TGCGCCAGCAGCTTGGACGGACAGGGGACCGGGGAGCTGTTTTTT. The J gene is TRBJ2-2, the V gene TRBV5-1; 9 nucleotides match TRBD1. This CDR3 spans 15 amino acids. Germline CDR1 SGHRS, CDR2 YFSETQ. V lost 0 bases and J lost 5; bases outside the gene matches: 2.